The clone carrying this TCR beta chain was detected a few times. Its antigen is unknown. These data belong to a study of response to subunit inactivated influenza vaccine. General study results and limits: Each seasonal influenza vaccination recruits few new T cells, the authors suggested.

TCRdb analysed the RT-PCR reads with MiXCR anew, one entry per CDR3 protein. The table lists around 530,000 distinct CDR3 sequences, approximately 16% of them singletons. The CDR3 has 16 residues. The clonotype was recovered from a man between 45 and 75 years old who received an inactivated influenza vaccine. The rearrangement links TRBV21-1 to TRBJ2-3; TRBD2 is the table's D call, not checked against the DNA. TRBV21-1 is designated a pseudogene. The specimen was CD4+ T cells sorted from PBMCs, collected 23 to 25 months after vaccination. The CDR3 is CASSKGLAGKTDTQYF. The CDR3 nucleotides read TGTGCCAGCAGCAAAGGACTAGCGGGGAAGACAGATACGCAGTATTTT.